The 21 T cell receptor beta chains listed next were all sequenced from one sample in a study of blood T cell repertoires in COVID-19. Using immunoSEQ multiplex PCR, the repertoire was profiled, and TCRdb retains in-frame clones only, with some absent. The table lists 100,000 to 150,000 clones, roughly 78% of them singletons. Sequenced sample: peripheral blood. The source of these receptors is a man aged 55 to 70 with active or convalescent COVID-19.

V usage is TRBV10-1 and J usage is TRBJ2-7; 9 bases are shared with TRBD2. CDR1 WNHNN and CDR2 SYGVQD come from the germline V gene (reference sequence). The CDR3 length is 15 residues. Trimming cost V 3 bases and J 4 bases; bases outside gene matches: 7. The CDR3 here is CASSDEREELYEQYF. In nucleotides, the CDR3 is TGCGCCAGCAGTGACGAGCGGGAGGAATTGTACGAGCAGTACTTC.

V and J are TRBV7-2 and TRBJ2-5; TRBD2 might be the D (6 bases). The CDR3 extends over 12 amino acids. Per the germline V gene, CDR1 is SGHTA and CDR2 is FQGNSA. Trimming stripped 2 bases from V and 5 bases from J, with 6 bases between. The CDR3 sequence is CASSLSGETQYF. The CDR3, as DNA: TGTGCCAGCAGCTTAAGCGGGGAGACCCAGTACTTC.

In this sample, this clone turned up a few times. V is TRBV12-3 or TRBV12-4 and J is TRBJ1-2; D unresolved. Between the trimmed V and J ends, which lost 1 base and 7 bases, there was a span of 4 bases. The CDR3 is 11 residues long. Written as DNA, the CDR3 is TGTGCCAGCAGTTTAGGGGCTGGCTACACCTTC. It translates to CASSLGAGYTF.

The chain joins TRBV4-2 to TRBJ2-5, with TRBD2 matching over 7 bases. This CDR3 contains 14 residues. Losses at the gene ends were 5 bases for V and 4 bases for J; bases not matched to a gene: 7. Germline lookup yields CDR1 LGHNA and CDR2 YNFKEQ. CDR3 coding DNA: TGTGCCAGCAGCTACCGCACGGGGGGAGAGACCCAGTACTTC. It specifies CASSYRTGGETQYF.

The CDR3 spells CASMQGRDSTEAFF. CDR3 nucleotides: TGTGCCAGCATGCAAGGTAGGGACAGCACTGAAGCTTTCTTT. This chain uses TRBV5-4 with TRBJ1-1, with 7 bases matching TRBD1. The CDR3 totals 14 residues. Germline trimming cut 6 bases from V and 4 bases from J; bases unmatched to any gene: 9. The V gene's germline CDR1 is SGHNT and CDR2 YYREEE (reference sequence). Looking up the rest from reference TRBV5-4 and TRBJ1-1 gives the full variable domain: ETGVTQSPTHLIKTRGQQVTLRCSSQSGHNTVSWYQQALGQGPQFIFQYYREEENGRGNFPPRFSGLQFPNYSSELNVNALELDDSALYLCASMQGRDSTEAFFGQGTRLTVV.

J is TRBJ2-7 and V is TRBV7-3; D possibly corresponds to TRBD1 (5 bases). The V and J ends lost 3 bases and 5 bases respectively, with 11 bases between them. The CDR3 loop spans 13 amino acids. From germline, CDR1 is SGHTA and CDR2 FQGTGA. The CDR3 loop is CASSLGRGNEQYF. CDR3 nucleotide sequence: TGTGCCAGCAGCTTGGGAAGGGGTAACGAGCAGTACTTC.

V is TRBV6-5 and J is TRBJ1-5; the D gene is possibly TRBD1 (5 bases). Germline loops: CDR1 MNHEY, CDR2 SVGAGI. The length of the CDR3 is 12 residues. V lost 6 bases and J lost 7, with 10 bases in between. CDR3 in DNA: TGTGCCAGCAGACAGGCGGACCAGCCCCAGCATTTT. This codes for CASRQADQPQHF.

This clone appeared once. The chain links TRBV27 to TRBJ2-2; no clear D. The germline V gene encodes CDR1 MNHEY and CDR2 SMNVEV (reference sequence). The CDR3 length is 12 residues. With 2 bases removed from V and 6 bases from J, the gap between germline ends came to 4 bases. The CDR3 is CASSLIAGELFF. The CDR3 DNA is TGTGCCAGCAGTTTAATCGCCGGGGAGCTGTTTTTT.

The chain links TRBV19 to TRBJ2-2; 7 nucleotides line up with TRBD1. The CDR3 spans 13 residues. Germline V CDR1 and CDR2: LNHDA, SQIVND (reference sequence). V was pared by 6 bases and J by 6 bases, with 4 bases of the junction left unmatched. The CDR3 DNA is TGTGCCAGTAGGAGGGACAGTGCCGGGGAGCTGTTTTTT. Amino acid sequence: CASRRDSAGELFF.

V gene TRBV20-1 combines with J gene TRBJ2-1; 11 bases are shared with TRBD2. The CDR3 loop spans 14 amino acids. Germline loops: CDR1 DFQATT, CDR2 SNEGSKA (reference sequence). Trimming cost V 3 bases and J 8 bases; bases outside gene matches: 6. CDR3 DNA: TGCAGTGCTAGTATTACTAGCGGGAGTGATGAGCAGTTCTTC. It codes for CSASITSGSDEQFF.

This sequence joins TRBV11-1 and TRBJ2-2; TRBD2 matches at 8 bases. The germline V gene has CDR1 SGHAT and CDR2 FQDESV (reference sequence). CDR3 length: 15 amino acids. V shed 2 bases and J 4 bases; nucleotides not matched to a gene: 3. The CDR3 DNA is TGTGCCAGCAGCTTATCCGCGGGAGGCACCGGGGAGCTGTTTTTT. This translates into CASSLSAGGTGELFF. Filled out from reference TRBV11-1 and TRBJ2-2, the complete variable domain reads EAEVAQSPRYKITEKSQAVAFWCDPISGHATLYWYRQILGQGPELLVQFQDESVVDDSQLPKDRFSAERLKGVDSTLKIQPAELGDSAMYLCASSLSAGGTGELFFGEGSRLTVL.

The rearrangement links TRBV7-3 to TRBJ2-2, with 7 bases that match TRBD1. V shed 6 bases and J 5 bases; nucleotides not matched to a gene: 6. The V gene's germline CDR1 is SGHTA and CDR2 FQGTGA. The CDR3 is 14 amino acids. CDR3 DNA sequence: TGTGCCAGCAGTAGACAGGGTCTAACCGGGGAGCTGTTTTTT. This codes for CASSRQGLTGELFF.

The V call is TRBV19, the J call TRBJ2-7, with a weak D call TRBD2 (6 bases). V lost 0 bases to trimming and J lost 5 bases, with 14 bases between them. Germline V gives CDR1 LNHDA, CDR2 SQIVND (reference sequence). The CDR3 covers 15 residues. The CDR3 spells CASSIDPLRRDEQYF. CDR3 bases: TGTGCCAGTAGTATAGATCCCCTACGGAGGGACGAGCAGTACTTC.

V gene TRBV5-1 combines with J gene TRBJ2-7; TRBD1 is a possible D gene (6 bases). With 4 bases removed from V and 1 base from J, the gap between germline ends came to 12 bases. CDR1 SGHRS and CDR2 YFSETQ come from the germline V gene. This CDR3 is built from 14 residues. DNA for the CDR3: TGCGCCAGCAGCCCCGGGACACCATCCTACGAGCAGTACTTC. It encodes CASSPGTPSYEQYF.

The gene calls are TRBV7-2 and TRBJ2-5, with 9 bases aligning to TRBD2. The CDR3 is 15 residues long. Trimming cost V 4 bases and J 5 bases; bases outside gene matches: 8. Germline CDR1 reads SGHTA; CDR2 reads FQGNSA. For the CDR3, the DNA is TGTGCCAGCAGCTCGAGCGGGAGGAATAGGGAGACCCAGTACTTC. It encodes CASSSSGRNRETQYF.

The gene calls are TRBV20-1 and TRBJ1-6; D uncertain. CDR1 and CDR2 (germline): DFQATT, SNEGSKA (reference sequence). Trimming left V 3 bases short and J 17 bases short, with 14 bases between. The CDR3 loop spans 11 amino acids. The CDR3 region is CSARQRTIFHF. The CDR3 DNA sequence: TGCAGTGCTAGGCAGCGGACTATCTTCCACTTT.

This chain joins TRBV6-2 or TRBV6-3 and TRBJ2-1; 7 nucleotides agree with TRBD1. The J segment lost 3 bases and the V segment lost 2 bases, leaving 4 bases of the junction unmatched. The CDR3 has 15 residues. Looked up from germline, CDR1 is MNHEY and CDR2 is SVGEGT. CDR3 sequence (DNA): TGTGCCAGCAGTTACCGACAGGGATTCTACAATGAGCAGTTCTTC. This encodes CASSYRQGFYNEQFF.

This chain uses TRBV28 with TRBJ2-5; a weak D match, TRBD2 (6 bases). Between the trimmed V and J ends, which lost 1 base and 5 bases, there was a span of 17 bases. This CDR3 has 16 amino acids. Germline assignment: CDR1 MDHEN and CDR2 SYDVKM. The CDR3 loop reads CASSLSRGRLGETQYF. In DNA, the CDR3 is TGTGCCAGCAGTTTATCTCGAGGGAGGCTAGGGGAGACCCAGTACTTC.

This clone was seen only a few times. CDR3 residues: CATSPRWGGAYEQFF. In nucleotides, the CDR3 is TGTGCCACCAGTCCTCGGTGGGGCGGGGCCTATGAGCAGTTCTTC. The chain joins TRBV24-1 to TRBJ2-1; TRBD2 might be the D (6 bases). Germline CDR1 KGHDR, CDR2 SFDVKD. There are 15 residues in the CDR3. V was pared by 6 bases and J by 8 bases, with 19 bases between.

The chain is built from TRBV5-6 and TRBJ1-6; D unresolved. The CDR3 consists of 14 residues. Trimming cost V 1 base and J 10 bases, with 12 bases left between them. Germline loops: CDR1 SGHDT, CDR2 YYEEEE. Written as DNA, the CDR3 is TGTGCCAGCAGCTTGAGGTTAGAGGGATCACCCCTCCACTTT. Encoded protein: CASSLRLEGSPLHF.

CDR3: CASSLDRGVGNEQFF. CDR3 coding DNA: TGTGCCAGCTCCCTGGACAGGGGGGTAGGGAATGAGCAGTTCTTC. The chain recombines TRBV19 with TRBJ2-1; 10 bases are a match to TRBD1. V trimming: 9 bases; J trimming: 7 bases; junction bases outside the gene matches: 12. This CDR3 contains 15 residues. The germline CDR1 and CDR2 sequences are LNHDA and SQIVND (reference sequence). Drawing the rest from reference TRBV19 and TRBJ2-1, the complete variable domain is DGGITQSPKYLFRKEGQNVTLSCEQNLNHDAMYWYRQDPGQGLRLIYYSQIVNDFQKGDIAEGYSVSREKKESFPLTVTSAQKNPTAFYLCASSLDRGVGNEQFFGPGTRLTVL.